This T cell receptor beta chain originates from a study of CD8+ T cells in alopecia areata. Overall study results and limits: While patients received tofacitinib, many expanded lesional clones remained present in scalp and blood.

The V segment lost 6 bases and the J segment 4 bases; nucleotides outside the gene matches: 2. Germline CDR1 reads DFQATT; CDR2 reads SNEGSKA (reference sequence). CDR3 length: 11 amino acids. Specified treatment: oral pan-JAK inhibitor, 5-10 mg twice daily. Collected material from alopecia areata patients comprised lesional scalp punch biopsies and peripheral blood. Extraction of RNA preceded its reverse transcription into cDNA, which served as the sequencing template. Produced via immunoSEQ multiplex PCR; TCRdb's table is partial and in-frame only. The sample lists 150,000 to 250,000 clones, 50% to 60% occurring once. Worth noting for this clone: Its antigen is currently unknown.

This sequence joins TRBV20-1 and TRBJ1-1; TRBD1 matches 7 bases. The origin of this receptor is a human donor with alopecia areata. The material sequenced was CD4+ T cells sorted from blood, taken at week 4, from a patient treated with tofacitinib. The CDR3 sequence is CSARQGTEAFF. CDR3 bases: TGCAGTGCGAGACAGGGCACTGAAGCTTTCTTT.